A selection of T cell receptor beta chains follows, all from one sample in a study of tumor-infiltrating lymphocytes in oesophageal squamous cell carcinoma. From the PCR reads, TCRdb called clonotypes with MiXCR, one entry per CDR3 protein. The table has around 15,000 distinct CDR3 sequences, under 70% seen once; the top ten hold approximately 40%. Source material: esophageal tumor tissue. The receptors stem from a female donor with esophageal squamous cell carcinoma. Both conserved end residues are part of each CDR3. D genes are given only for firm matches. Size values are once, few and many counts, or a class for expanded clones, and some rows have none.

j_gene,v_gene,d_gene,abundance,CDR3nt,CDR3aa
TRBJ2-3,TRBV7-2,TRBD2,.,TGTGCCAGCAGCACCCGACTAGCGGGAGTTCCAGATACGCAGTATTTT,CASSTRLAGVPDTQYF
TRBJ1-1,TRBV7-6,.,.,TGTGCCAGCAGCCTGGACAGTCTTCGTGAAGCTTTCTTT,CASSLDSLREAFF
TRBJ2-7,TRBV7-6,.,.,TGTGCCAGCAGCTTCGGTGGAGGCTCCTACGAGCAGTACTTC,CASSFGGGSYEQYF
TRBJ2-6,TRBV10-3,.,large,TGTGCCATCAGTGAGTCGTTGGGGGGCTCTGGGGCCAACGTCCTGACTTTC,CAISESLGGSGANVLTF
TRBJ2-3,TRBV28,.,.,TGTGCCAGCAGTCCCCTGGCCGGAGGGGGGGATACGCAGTATTTT,CASSPLAGGGDTQYF
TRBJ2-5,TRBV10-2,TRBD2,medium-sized,TGCGCCAGCAGTGAGACGGGAGGGCGCCAAGAGACCCAGTACTTC,CASSETGGRQETQYF
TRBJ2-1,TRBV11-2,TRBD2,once,TGTGCCAGCAGCTTAGGACTAGCCGGTAATGAGCAGTTCTTC,CASSLGLAGNEQFF
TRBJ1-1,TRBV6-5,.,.,TGTGCCAGCTCCCCGGGCAGGGTGAACACTGAAGCTTTCTTT,CASSPGRVNTEAFF
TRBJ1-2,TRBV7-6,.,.,TGTGCCAGCAGCTTAGTCGGCAGCTATGGCTACACCTTC,CASSLVGSYGYTF
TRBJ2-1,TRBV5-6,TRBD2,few,TGTGCCAGCAGCCGTAGAGGACTAGCGGGATATATAATCTACAATGAGCAGTTCTTC,CASSRRGLAGYIIYNEQFF
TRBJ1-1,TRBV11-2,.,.,TGTGCCAGCAGCTTCGACCCCGGGGCGGGGAACACTGAAGCTTTCTTT,CASSFDPGAGNTEAFF
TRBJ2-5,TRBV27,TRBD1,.,TGTGCCAGCAGTTTCAGGGGGAGATGGGAGACCCAGTACTTC,CASSFRGRWETQYF
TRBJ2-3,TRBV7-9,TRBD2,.,TGTGCCAGCAGCTTTAGCGGGAGGGCCTCGGGAGATACGCAGTATTTT,CASSFSGRASGDTQYF
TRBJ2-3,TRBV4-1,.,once,TGCGCCAGCAGCCAATCATCTTCAGATACGCAGTATTTT,CASSQSSSDTQYF
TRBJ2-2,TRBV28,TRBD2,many,TGTGCCAGCAGTTTATTTACTAGCGGGAGTACCGGGGAGCTGTTTTTT,CASSLFTSGSTGELFF